The sequence of this T cell receptor beta chain was determined in a study of blood T cell repertoires in COVID-19. Study overall: Samples representing acute and convalescent COVID-19 were sourced from the United States, Italy and Spain. The analysed material was cDNA or gDNA that came from T cells, B-cell-depleted T cells, or PBMCs.

Original processing notes: Cell counts per sample came from amplifying reference gene primers. Clones were sequenced by immunoSEQ multiplex PCR, and TCRdb holds only the in-frame ones, with some missing. V, J and clone size are taken as reported in that table, and D and trimming were inferred from the DNA itself. The table records around 98,000 clones, more than 70% of them present only once. The V gene's germline CDR1 is SGHTA and CDR2 FQGNSA. Losses at the gene ends were 5 bases for V and 4 bases for J; bases not matched to a gene: 8. The CDR3 has 16 amino acids. The source of this sequence is a man between 65 and 85 years old with acute or convalescent COVID-19. The V call is TRBV7-2, the J call TRBJ2-2; TRBD1 matches 9 bases. Material: peripheral blood. DNA of the CDR3: TGTGCCAGCAGCGGCCGGACAGGGGTTATCACCGGGGAGCTGTTTTTT. This codes for CASSGRTGVITGELFF.